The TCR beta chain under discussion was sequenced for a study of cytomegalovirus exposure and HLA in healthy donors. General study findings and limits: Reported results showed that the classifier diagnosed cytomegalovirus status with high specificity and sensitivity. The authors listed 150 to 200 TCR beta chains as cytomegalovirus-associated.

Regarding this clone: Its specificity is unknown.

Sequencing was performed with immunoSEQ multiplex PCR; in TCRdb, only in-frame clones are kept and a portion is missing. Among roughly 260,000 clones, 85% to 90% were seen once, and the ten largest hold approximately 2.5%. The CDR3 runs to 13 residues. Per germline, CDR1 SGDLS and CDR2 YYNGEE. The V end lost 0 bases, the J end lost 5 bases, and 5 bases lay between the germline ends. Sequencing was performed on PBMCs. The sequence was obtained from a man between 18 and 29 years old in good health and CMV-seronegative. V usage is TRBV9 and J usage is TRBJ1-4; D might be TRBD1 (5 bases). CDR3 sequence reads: CASSVGQNEKLFF. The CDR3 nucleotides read TGTGCCAGCAGCGTAGGACAGAATGAAAAACTGTTTTTT.